A single sample is the source of the 29 T cell receptor beta chains below, sequenced in a study of blood T cell repertoires in COVID-19. Clones were sequenced by immunoSEQ multiplex PCR, and TCRdb holds only the in-frame ones, with some missing. The sample has some 70,000 clones, 82% seen once; the top ten hold 1.5% to 2%. Material: peripheral blood. These TCRs come from a woman aged 60-75 years with acute or convalescent COVID-19.

This rearrangement joins TRBV6-5 to TRBJ1-4; 8 bases match TRBD1. V gave up 0 bases and J gave up 8 bases; unmatched junction bases: 8. There are 16 residues in the CDR3. Germline lookup yields CDR1 MNHEY and CDR2 SVGAGI. CDR3 DNA sequence: TGTGCCAGCAGTTACTCCCAGGGGGCTCGAGGGGAAAAACTGTTTTTT. It is translated as CASSYSQGARGEKLFF.

The V gene is TRBV7-3, the J gene TRBJ1-1; possible D gene TRBD1, 6 bases. V lost 3 bases and J 1 base, leaving 6 bases between the germline ends. The CDR3 extends over 13 amino acids. The germline V gene encodes CDR1 SGHTA and CDR2 FQGTGA. The CDR3 DNA is TGTGCCAGCAGCTTGGACAGGAACACTGAAGCTTTCTTT. It codes for CASSLDRNTEAFF.

The V gene is TRBV3-1 (or the pseudogene TRBV3-2), the J gene TRBJ1-6, with D perhaps matching TRBD1 (5 bases). Germline assignment: CDR1 LGHDT and CDR2 YNNKEL (reference sequence). The CDR3 is 16 residues long. Trimming removed 0 bases from V and 12 bases from J, with 18 bases in between. CDR3 sequence reads: CASSQDLQGEIIPLHF. In DNA form, the CDR3 reads TGTGCCAGCAGCCAAGATTTGCAAGGGGAAATAATACCCCTCCACTTT.

V and J are TRBV4-1 and TRBJ1-4, with 8 bases identical to TRBD1. Losses at the gene ends were 4 bases for V and 6 bases for J; bases not matched to a gene: 7. Germline-derived CDR1 and CDR2 are MGHRA and YSYEKL. The CDR3 is 15 residues long. The CDR3 bases are TGCGCCAGCAGCCTTCAGGGGGCGCAGGATGAAAAACTGTTTTTT. Protein sequence: CASSLQGAQDEKLFF.

The chain has TRBV19 and TRBJ1-5, with D maybe TRBD1 (5 bases). Trimming removed 5 bases at V and 0 bases at J, with 29 bases between. CDR3 length: 21 residues. The V gene's germline CDR1 is LNHDA and CDR2 SQIVND (reference sequence). CDR3 residues: CASSGVLGGRVDRYSNQPQHF. As DNA, the CDR3 is TGTGCCAGTAGTGGGGTACTCGGGGGAAGGGTTGATCGGTATAGCAATCAGCCCCAGCATTTT.

V usage is TRBV5-6 and J usage is TRBJ2-1; 10 nucleotides line up with TRBD1. Germline CDR1 reads SGHDT; CDR2 reads YYEEEE. Trimming removed 3 bases from V and 3 bases from J; junction bases left unmatched: 3. The CDR3 is 15 residues long. This chain's CDR3 is CASSWGQGNYNEQFF. CDR3 nucleotides: TGTGCCAGCAGCTGGGGACAGGGGAACTACAATGAGCAGTTCTTC.

In nucleotides, the CDR3 is TGTGCCAGCAGTTCCTATTCCGAGGTTACTTTGAACACCGGGGAGCTGTTTTTT. Translated, it gives CASSSYSEVTLNTGELFF. This chain connects TRBV28 to TRBJ2-2, with D uncertain. Germline V lookup: CDR1 MDHEN, CDR2 SYDVKM. The CDR3 extends over 18 amino acids. Trimming took 4 bases from V and 1 from J, leaving 19 bases between them. Using reference TRBV28 and TRBJ2-2 for the parts outside the CDR3, the full variable domain is DVKVTQSSRYLVKRTGEKVFLECVQDMDHENMFWYRQDPGLGLRLIYFSYDVKMKEKGDIPEGYSVSREKKERFSLILESASTNQTSMYLCASSSYSEVTLNTGELFFGEGSRLTVL.

This chain links TRBV11-2 with TRBJ1-6, with no clear D. The germline gives CDR1 SGHAT, CDR2 FQNNGV. This CDR3 is built from 12 residues. With 5 bases removed from V and 17 bases from J, the gap between germline ends came to 16 bases. CDR3 sequence reads: CASSPEGRSIHF. CDR3 nucleotides: TGTGCCAGCAGCCCCGAGGGCCGGAGTATCCACTTT. The full variable domain, completed using reference TRBV11-2 and TRBJ1-6, is EAGVAQSPRYKIIEKRQSVAFWCNPISGHATLYWYQQILGQGPKLLIQFQNNGVVDDSQLPKDRFSAERLKGVDSTLKIQPAKLEDSAVYLCASSPEGRSIHFGNGTRLTVT.

This sequence joins TRBV3-1 (or the pseudogene TRBV3-2) and TRBJ1-2; 7 bases are a match to TRBD1. The CDR3 is 13 residues long. Germline CDR1 is LGHDT and CDR2 is YNNKEL (reference sequence). V lost 1 base and J lost 8; bases outside the gene matches: 4. The CDR3 region has the DNA TGTGCCAGCAGCCAAGTGTCGACAGGGGGCTACACCTTC. Translating it yields CASSQVSTGGYTF.

The chain's CDR3 is CASSISTGFGNTIYF. CDR3 DNA: TGCGCCAGCAGCATTTCTACCGGGTTCGGAAACACCATATATTTT. The J gene is TRBJ1-3, the V gene TRBV4-1; D ambiguous. V was shortened by 5 bases and J by 4 bases, with 15 bases between the two germline ends. The germline V gene encodes CDR1 MGHRA and CDR2 YSYEKL. The CDR3 length is 15 residues.

The chain joins TRBV10-3 to TRBJ2-5; TRBD1 might be the D (6 bases). Germline V gene sequence: CDR1 ENHRY, CDR2 SYGVKD. This CDR3 spans 14 amino acids. V was pared by 2 bases and J by 1 base, with 8 bases between. The CDR3: CAISETTGQETQYF. The CDR3 DNA reads TGTGCCATCAGTGAGACGACAGGCCAAGAGACCCAGTACTTC.

V and J are TRBV4-1 and TRBJ1-1, with 8 bases identical to TRBD1. CDR1 is MGHRA and CDR2 is YSYEKL in the germline V gene. The J segment lost 4 bases and the V segment lost 3 bases, leaving 1 base of the junction unmatched. This CDR3 is 13 amino acids long. The DNA of the CDR3 is TGCGCCAGCAGCCACGGACAGGGCACTGAAGCTTTCTTT. Its translation is CASSHGQGTEAFF.

V usage is TRBV28 and J usage is TRBJ1-5; 9 bases align to TRBD1. The V gene's germline CDR1 is MDHEN and CDR2 SYDVKM. Trimming removed 2 bases from V and 7 bases from J; junction bases left unmatched: 6. The CDR3 spans 15 residues. The CDR3 loop reads CASSLLGQGGQPQHF. The DNA for the CDR3 is TGTGCCAGCAGTTTACTGGGACAGGGTGGACAGCCCCAGCATTTT.

This chain links TRBV21-1 with TRBJ1-4. TRBV21-1 counts as a pseudogene. This CDR3 region has 16 residues. The CDR3 coding sequence is TGTGCCAGCAGCAAAGAAATCCGAGAAACTAATGAAAAACTGTTTTTT. As protein: CASSKEIRETNEKLFF.

CDR3 amino acids: CASSLLTGLQTQYF. DNA for the CDR3: TGTGCCAGCAGCTTGTTGACAGGTCTCCAGACCCAGTACTTC. The chain combines TRBV5-4 with TRBJ2-5; D is perhaps TRBD1 (6 bases). This CDR3 has 14 amino acids. The germline V and J ends were trimmed by 1 base and 6 bases, with 13 bases remaining between them. From germline, CDR1 is SGHNT and CDR2 YYREEE (reference sequence).

The rearrangement uses TRBV18 and TRBJ1-1; TRBD1 might be the D (6 bases). The CDR3 is 14 amino acids. CDR1 and CDR2 (germline): KGHSH, LQKENI. V lost 2 bases, J lost 3 bases, and 10 bases lay in between. The CDR3 here is CASSPLQGYTEAFF. The CDR3 nucleotides are TGTGCCAGCTCACCATTGCAGGGGTACACTGAAGCTTTCTTT.

The chain is built from TRBV5-6 and TRBJ2-1, with D uncertain. This CDR3 spans 13 amino acids. Germline loops: CDR1 SGHDT, CDR2 YYEEEE. Deletions cut 0 bases from V and 8 bases from J, with 9 bases between. CDR3 in DNA: TGTGCCAGCAGCTTGGACCGAGTGGATGAGCAGTTCTTC. Residues: CASSLDRVDEQFF.

The rearrangement links TRBV2 to TRBJ1-5, with D hard to call. CDR3 size: 13 residues. CDR1 and CDR2 from the germline V gene are SNHLY and FYNNEI. The V and J ends lost 5 bases and 5 bases respectively, with 10 bases between them. CDR3 sequence reads: CASSLTWDQPQHF. For the CDR3, the DNA is TGTGCCAGCAGTCTGACTTGGGATCAGCCCCAGCATTTT.

V gene TRBV29-1 combines with J gene TRBJ1-6, with TRBD1 matching 9 bases. Per germline, CDR1 SQVTM and CDR2 ANQGSEA. J lost 8 bases, V lost 6 bases, and 5 bases had no gene match. This CDR3 has 13 amino acids. The CDR3 sequence is CSVRDRDHSPLHF. CDR3 DNA sequence: TGCAGCGTAAGGGACAGGGATCATTCACCCCTCCACTTT.

This chain links TRBV28 with TRBJ1-3; no clear D. Germline V gene data show CDR1 as MDHEN and CDR2 as SYDVKM. V lost 5 bases to trimming and J lost 0 bases, with 11 bases between them. This CDR3 comprises 15 residues. CDR3 region: CASSIGGASGNTIYF. CDR3 DNA: TGTGCCAGCAGTATAGGCGGAGCCTCTGGAAACACCATATATTTT.

The chain combines TRBV6-5 with TRBJ2-7, with D perhaps TRBD1 (6 bases). Germline CDR1 and CDR2: MNHEY and SVGAGI. Deletions cut 2 bases from V and 4 bases from J, with 12 bases between. The CDR3 consists of 14 residues. The CDR3 is CASSYPRTVYEQYF. CDR3 nucleotides: TGTGCCAGCAGTTACCCCCGGACAGTGTACGAGCAGTACTTC.

This chain connects TRBV19 to TRBJ1-5; 7 positions agree with TRBD1. The CDR3 runs to 14 residues. Germline assignment: CDR1 LNHDA and CDR2 SQIVND (reference sequence). With 4 bases clipped from V and 7 bases from J, the junction kept 7 bases outside the gene matches. The CDR3 here is CASSRQGKGQPQHF. The CDR3 nucleotides are TGTGCCAGTAGTAGACAGGGTAAGGGCCAGCCCCAGCATTTT.

The chain combines TRBV11-2 with TRBJ2-1; 8 bases map to TRBD2. Germline trimming cut 4 bases from V and 12 bases from J; bases unmatched to any gene: 17. The CDR3 spans 16 residues. CDR1 is SGHAT and CDR2 is FQNNGV in the germline V gene. The CDR3 region is CASSSQTSGKLSRQFF. The CDR3 nucleotides read TGTGCCAGCAGCTCTCAAACTAGCGGCAAACTTAGTCGGCAGTTCTTC.

V and J are TRBV14 and TRBJ1-1, with 7 bases fitting TRBD1. The CDR3 covers 16 residues. Germline V lookup: CDR1 SGHDN, CDR2 FVKESK. Unmatched junction bases numbered 4, after V lost 0 bases and J lost 0 bases. This CDR3 is CASSQDIGQVNTEAFF. CDR3 coding DNA: TGTGCCAGCAGCCAAGATATTGGACAGGTGAACACTGAAGCTTTCTTT.

This clone was counted a single time. The rearrangement joins TRBV7-3 to TRBJ2-5, with TRBD2 matching over 8 bases. After removal of 5 bases from V and 5 bases from J, the junction contained 16 bases not matched to a gene. Looked up from germline, CDR1 is SGHTA and CDR2 is FQGTGA. The CDR3 spans 17 residues. CDR3 DNA: TGTGCCAGCAGCCCATTCCCCCGCGGACAGCGGGGGGAGACCCAGTACTTC. It encodes CASSPFPRGQRGETQYF.

The chain combines TRBV6-6 with TRBJ1-4, with 8 bases lining up with TRBD1. The CDR3 is 19 residues long. CDR1 and CDR2 from the germline V gene are MNHNY and SVGAGI (reference sequence). The junction had 20 bases not matched to a gene; V was cut back by 5 bases and J by 6 bases. As DNA, the CDR3 is TGTGCCAGCAGTCCAGGACAGGGCCTGCGAATTCGTTCGGATGAAAAACTGTTTTTT. It specifies CASSPGQGLRIRSDEKLFF.

The V and J genes are TRBV28 and TRBJ1-1; TRBD1 might be the D (5 bases). The V end lost 2 bases, the J end lost 3 bases, and 10 bases lay between the germline ends. The CDR3 contains 14 residues. CDR1 and CDR2 (germline): MDHEN, SYDVKM. In nucleotides, the CDR3 is TGTGCCAGCAGTTTAAGGGGCCTTTACACTGAAGCTTTCTTT. The encoded protein is CASSLRGLYTEAFF.

This sequence joins TRBV28 and TRBJ2-7, with 9 bases fitting TRBD1. CDR1 MDHEN and CDR2 SYDVKM come from the germline V gene. The CDR3 covers 15 residues. The junction had 6 bases not matched to a gene; V was cut back by 2 bases and J by 4 bases. CDR3 sequence: CASSLVGQGKYEQYF. DNA for the CDR3: TGTGCCAGCAGTTTAGTAGGACAGGGGAAGTACGAGCAGTACTTC.

The chain uses TRBV6-5 and TRBJ2-5, with 7 bases aligning to TRBD1. The CDR3 has 13 amino acids. V trimming: 11 bases; J trimming: 5 bases; junction bases outside the gene matches: 11. Germline CDR1 MNHEY, CDR2 SVGAGI. The CDR3 sequence is CALSRDRGETQYF. The DNA for the CDR3 is TGTGCCTTATCCCGGGACAGAGGGGAGACCCAGTACTTC.